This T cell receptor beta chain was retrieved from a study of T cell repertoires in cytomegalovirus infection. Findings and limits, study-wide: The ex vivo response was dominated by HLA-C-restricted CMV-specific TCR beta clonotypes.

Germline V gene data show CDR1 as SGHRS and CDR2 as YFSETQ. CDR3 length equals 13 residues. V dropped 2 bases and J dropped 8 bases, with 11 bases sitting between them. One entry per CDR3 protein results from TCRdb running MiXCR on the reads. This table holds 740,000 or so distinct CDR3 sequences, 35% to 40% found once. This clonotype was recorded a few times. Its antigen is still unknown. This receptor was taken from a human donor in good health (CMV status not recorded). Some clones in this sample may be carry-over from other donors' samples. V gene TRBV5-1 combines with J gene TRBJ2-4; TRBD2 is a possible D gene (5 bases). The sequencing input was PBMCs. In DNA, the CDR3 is TGCGCCAGCAGCTTTGGGCAGAGGGACATTCAGTACTTC. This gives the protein CASSFGQRDIQYF.